This T cell receptor beta chain was found in a study of blood T cell repertoires in COVID-19. For the study at large: Nucleic acid was either cDNA or gDNA, and it came from T cells, B-cell-depleted T cells, or PBMCs.

Cohorts were assigned according to the clinical history that participants reported. TCRdb's copy holds only in-frame clones and misses some; the assay was immunoSEQ multiplex PCR. The data show 300,000 to 350,000 clones, more than 85% seen once. Losses at the gene ends were 3 bases for V and 7 bases for J; bases not matched to a gene: 14. The CDR3 consists of 17 residues. The germline V gene encodes CDR1 SGHTA and CDR2 FQGTGA. The sequence was collected from a woman in her 30s who had been exposed to COVID-19. The specimen sequenced was PBMCs or T cells enriched from blood (not recorded which). V gene TRBV7-3 combines with J gene TRBJ2-2, with 7 bases identical to TRBD1. CDR3 DNA: TGTGCCAGCAGCTTGTCTCCGGAGACAGGGATTGTCGGGGAGCTGTTTTTT. This gives the protein CASSLSPETGIVGELFF. The full variable domain, completed using reference TRBV7-3 and TRBJ2-2, is GAGVSQTPSNKVTEKGKYVELRCDPISGHTALYWYRQSLGQGPEFLIYFQGTGAADDSGLPNDRFFAVRPEGSVSTLKIQRTERGDSAVYLCASSLSPETGIVGELFFGEGSRLTVL.